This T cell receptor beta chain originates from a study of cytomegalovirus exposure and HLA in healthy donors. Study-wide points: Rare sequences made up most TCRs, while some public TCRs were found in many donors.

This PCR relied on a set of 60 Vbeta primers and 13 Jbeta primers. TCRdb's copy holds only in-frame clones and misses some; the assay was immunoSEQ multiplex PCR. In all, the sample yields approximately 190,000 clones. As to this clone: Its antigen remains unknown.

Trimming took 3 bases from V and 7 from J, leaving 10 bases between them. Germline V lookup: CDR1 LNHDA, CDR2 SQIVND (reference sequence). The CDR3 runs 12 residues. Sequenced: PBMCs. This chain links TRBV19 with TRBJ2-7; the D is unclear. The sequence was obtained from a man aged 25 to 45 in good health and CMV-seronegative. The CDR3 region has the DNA TGTGCCAGTAGTATTGATAGCTTTGAGCAGTACTTC. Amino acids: CASSIDSFEQYF.